The entry below describes one TCR beta chain. Germline and junction disagree at one end, which may indicate a read error. In germline, CDR1 is LNHDA, CDR2 SQIVND (reference sequence). CDR3 length: 12 residues. The data derive from a study of blood T cell repertoires in COVID-19. Repertoires were generated with immunoSEQ multiplex PCR, while TCRdb's copy carries only in-frame clones and drops some. The sample has about 140,000 clones, around 79% seen once. The source is a man between 45 and 60 years old with active or convalescent COVID-19. The chain recombines TRBV19 with TRBJ1-4; D remains ambiguous. Sequencing input: peripheral blood. The CDR3 sequence: CASSPANEKLFF. The CDR3 coding sequence is TGTGCCAGTAGTCCCGCCAATGAGAAACTGTTTTTT.